This T cell receptor beta chain was retrieved from a study of blood T cell repertoires in COVID-19. Study-level background: There were acute and convalescent COVID-19 samples, and they came from the United States, Italy and Spain. PBMCs, B-cell-depleted T cells, or T cells provided the cDNA or gDNA that made up the material.

Enrolled during active infection, Seattle patients were then followed longitudinally. The length of the CDR3 is 15 residues. J lost 5 bases, V lost 4 bases, and 7 bases had no gene match. Per the germline V gene, CDR1 is KGHDR and CDR2 is SFDVKD. Original handling: Scientists estimated how many nucleated cells there were by amplifying reference gene primers. Here immunoSEQ multiplex PCR was the method, and the copy in TCRdb shows in-frame clones only, minus some. V and J calls and clone size follow that table, whereas D and trimming were derived from the DNA. This repertoire shows over 450,000 clones, 89% found once; its top ten account for roughly 0.9%.

This receptor was identified in a man between 18 and 29 years old with COVID-19, enrolled during active disease. This chain uses TRBV24-1 with TRBJ2-1, with 7 bases identical to TRBD1. Sample: peripheral blood. CDR3: CATSDPGTENNEQFF. CDR3 sequence (DNA): TGTGCCACCAGTGACCCCGGGACAGAGAACAATGAGCAGTTCTTC.